One and the same sample provided the 23 T cell receptor beta chains below, sequenced in a study of T-cell reconstitution after alpha-beta-depleted transplantation in children. It was with unique molecular identifiers that the TCRbeta library was prepared. TCRdb re-derived calls from the PCR reads in MiXCR, one entry per CDR3 protein. The table includes 450,000 to 550,000 distinct CDR3 sequences, 9.5% to 12% detected once. This specimen consisted of PBMCs, mostly from graft donor cells, obtained 180 days after TCRalphabeta/CD19-depleted stem cell transplant. These receptors came from a female patient aged 2-9 years who had a stem cell transplant for aplastic anemia, so the T cells may come from the graft donor.

This chain links TRBV4-2 with TRBJ1-6, with D hard to call. This CDR3 is 15 amino acids long. Looked up from germline, CDR1 is LGHNA and CDR2 is YNFKEQ. Trimming left V 4 bases short and J 9 bases short, with 16 bases between. The DNA for the CDR3 is TGTGCCAGCAGCCCAGGCGCAGGAGTGAGTTCACCCCTCCACTTT. Encoded protein: CASSPGAGVSSPLHF.

Many counts were recorded for this clonotype. The V gene is TRBV20-1, the J gene TRBJ2-2; TRBD1 or TRBD2 may be the D gene (5 bases each). Trimming left V 6 bases short and J 8 bases short, with 19 bases between. The CDR3 extends over 14 amino acids. CDR1 is DFQATT and CDR2 is SNEGSKA in the germline V gene (reference sequence). CDR3 loop: CSATRDPGRGELFF. The DNA of the CDR3 is TGCAGTGCCACCCGGGACCCCGGTAGAGGGGAGCTGTTTTTT.

The rearrangement uses TRBV20-1 and TRBJ1-6; possible D gene TRBD1, 6 bases. Germline lookup yields CDR1 DFQATT and CDR2 SNEGSKA (reference sequence). The CDR3 contains 17 residues. Trimming removed 0 bases at V and 5 bases at J, with 17 bases between. The chain's CDR3 is CSARDIVRDINNSPLHF. The CDR3 DNA sequence: TGCAGTGCTAGAGATATCGTTAGGGACATTAATAATTCACCCCTCCACTTT.

The gene calls are TRBV12-3 or TRBV12-4 and TRBJ2-1, with a tentative D call TRBD1 (6 bases). Between the trimmed V and J ends, which lost 2 bases and 4 bases, there was a span of 9 bases. This CDR3 contains 14 residues. The CDR3 DNA is TGTGCCAGCAGTTTAAGACAGGAGTACAATGAGCAGTTCTTC. Translating gives CASSLRQEYNEQFF.

This chain uses TRBV12-3 or TRBV12-4 with TRBJ1-5; no clear D gene. Trimming stripped 2 bases from V and 0 bases from J, with 11 bases between. The CDR3 is made up of 16 amino acids. CDR3 bases: TGTGCCAGCAGTTTAAGGGCAGACTATAGCAATCAGCCCCAGCATTTT. Translated, it gives CASSLRADYSNQPQHF.

This clonotype appeared a few times. The V gene is TRBV5-8, the J gene TRBJ2-4; no firm D call. The V and J ends lost 4 bases and 0 bases respectively, with 14 bases between them. The CDR3 is 16 amino acids. Germline CDR1 SGHTS, CDR2 YDEGEE. The CDR3 DNA reads as TGTGCCAGCAGCCAGCGAGTATGGTTAGCCAAAAACATTCAGTACTTC. Amino acid sequence: CASSQRVWLAKNIQYF.

This clonotype occurred a few times. DNA of the CDR3: TGTGCCAGCAGTGTAGATCAAGGGCCCAACACCGGGGAGCTGTTTTTT. As protein: CASSVDQGPNTGELFF. The rearrangement uses TRBV2 and TRBJ2-2; unclear D gene. CDR3 length equals 16 residues. CDR1 and CDR2 (germline): SNHLY, FYNNEI. Trimming removed 4 bases at V and 2 bases at J, with 14 bases between.

The chain is built from TRBV5-6 and TRBJ1-4; TRBD1 matches at 8 bases. Per germline, CDR1 SGHDT and CDR2 YYEEEE. There are 14 residues in the CDR3. Trimming at V came to 0 bases and at J to 7 bases, leaving 2 bases not matched to a gene. Here the CDR3 DNA reads TGTGCCAGCAGCTTGGGACAGGGGCTTGAAAAACTGTTTTTT. Residues: CASSLGQGLEKLFF. The full variable domain, its missing parts supplied by reference TRBV5-6 and TRBJ1-4, is DAGVTQSPTHLIKTRGQQVTLRCSPKSGHDTVSWYQQALGQGPQFIFQYYEEEERQRGNFPDRFSGHQFPNYSSELNVNALLLGDSALYLCASSLGQGLEKLFFGSGTQLSVL.

CDR3 sequence reads: CSARLREGPYEQYF. The CDR3 bases are TGCAGTGCTAGATTGCGGGAGGGCCCCTACGAGCAGTACTTC. The chain has TRBV20-1 and TRBJ2-7; 9 bases map to TRBD2. The germline gives CDR1 DFQATT, CDR2 SNEGSKA (reference sequence). CDR3 length: 14 amino acids. V was pared by 2 bases and J by 2 bases, with 4 bases of the junction left unmatched.

This clonotype occurred a few times. This chain uses TRBV20-1 with TRBJ2-3; 8 bases are a match to TRBD2. J lost 6 bases, V lost 0 bases, and 11 bases had no gene match. Looked up from germline, CDR1 is DFQATT and CDR2 is SNEGSKA (reference sequence). The CDR3 contains 16 residues. In DNA, the CDR3 is TGCAGTGCTAGAGATCTAGCGGGTCACCTAGGGGATACGCAGTATTTT. This translates into CSARDLAGHLGDTQYF.

There are a few counts of this clonotype. The rearrangement uses TRBV20-1 and TRBJ1-2; TRBD1 matches 7 bases. The CDR3 sequence is 14 residues long. J gave up 7 bases and V 0 bases, and 8 bases lay outside the gene matches. Germline values: CDR1 DFQATT, CDR2 SNEGSKA (reference sequence). The CDR3 sequence: CSARERGRQGGYTF. The CDR3 DNA reads as TGCAGTGCTAGAGAAAGGGGGCGCCAGGGTGGCTACACCTTC.

This clonotype was detected a few times. The CDR3 protein is CAARDGSGELFF. The CDR3 nucleotides read TGTGCCGCAAGGGATGGATCCGGGGAGCTGTTTTTT. V gene TRBV12-3 or TRBV12-4 combines with J gene TRBJ2-2; D is unresolved. Trimming removed 11 bases from V and 6 bases from J, with 13 bases in between. The CDR3 runs 12 residues.

This chain links TRBV20-1 with TRBJ2-7; 8 bases map to TRBD1. V dropped 4 bases and J dropped 1; count of bases not matched to a gene: 6. CDR1 DFQATT and CDR2 SNEGSKA come from the germline V gene (reference sequence). This CDR3 has 14 residues. The DNA for the CDR3 is TGCAGTGCTACCGACCGGGACAGGTCCTACGAGCAGTACGTC. Its translation is CSATDRDRSYEQYV.

This sequence joins TRBV7-9 and TRBJ2-1; 8 bases line up with TRBD2. J was trimmed by 3 bases and V by 5 bases; bases with no gene match: 9. Germline assignment: CDR1 SEHNR and CDR2 FQNEAQ (reference sequence). The CDR3 loop spans 16 amino acids. The CDR3 DNA is TGTGCCAGCAGCCCCCTCCGGGAGGGAGGCTACAATGAGCAGTTCTTC. It specifies CASSPLREGGYNEQFF.

The V and J genes are TRBV10-1 and TRBJ2-1; 10 positions match TRBD2. Trimming cost V 7 bases and J 7 bases; bases outside gene matches: 4. The CDR3 is made up of 13 amino acids. The germline gives CDR1 WNHNN, CDR2 SYGVQD (reference sequence). The CDR3, as DNA: TGCGCCAGCACGGCTAGCGGGAGAAATGAGCAGTTCTTC. Translation gives CASTASGRNEQFF.

In this sample, this clonotype turned up a few times. The chain couples TRBV28 to TRBJ1-4; 7 positions match TRBD1. CDR3 length: 13 amino acids. Per the germline V gene, CDR1 is MDHEN and CDR2 is SYDVKM. J lost 8 bases, V lost 3 bases, and 3 bases had no gene match. This CDR3 is CASSFRGTEKLFF. As DNA, the CDR3 is TGTGCCAGCAGTTTCAGGGGGACGGAAAAACTGTTTTTT.

In this sample, this clonotype turned up a few times. The chain carries TRBV10-3 and TRBJ2-7; 9 positions agree with TRBD1. CDR3 length equals 14 residues. V lost 4 bases, J lost 3 bases, and 4 bases stayed unmatched. Germline assignment: CDR1 ENHRY and CDR2 SYGVKD. This chain's CDR3 is CAISGTGVDYEQYF. In nucleotides, the CDR3 is TGTGCCATCAGTGGGACAGGGGTAGACTACGAGCAGTACTTC.

This clonotype was found many times. The rearrangement links TRBV5-1 to TRBJ2-1, with D tentatively TRBD2 (5 bases). Germline lookup yields CDR1 SGHRS and CDR2 YFSETQ. The CDR3 spans 16 residues. Trimming took off 4 bases at V and 0 bases at J, with 14 bases between the two ends. In nucleotides, the CDR3 is TGCGCCAGCAGCCATCTGAGGGCTGGCTCCTACAATGAGCAGTTCTTC. Translation gives CASSHLRAGSYNEQFF.

This clonotype showed up just a few times. The CDR3 coding sequence is TGTGCCAGTAGCGCCGGACAGGGACTCAATCAGCCCCAGCATTTT. As protein: CASSAGQGLNQPQHF. This chain joins TRBV19 and TRBJ1-5; 8 nucleotides match TRBD1. Germline-derived CDR1 and CDR2 are LNHDA and SQIVND (reference sequence). Germline trimming cut 6 bases from V and 3 bases from J; bases unmatched to any gene: 7. CDR3 length: 15 amino acids.

Of note for this clonotype: This may be a read error, as it is one base from a much larger clone. The chain joins TRBV28 to TRBJ2-5; a weak D match, TRBD2 (6 bases). The CDR3 length is 15 residues. The V gene lost 5 bases and the J gene lost 5 bases, with 18 bases spanning the gap. CDR1 and CDR2 (germline): MDHEN, SYDVKM. The CDR3: CASSRADGGRETQYF. The CDR3 bases are TGTGCCAGCAGTAGGGCCGACGGGGGACGGGAGACCCAGTACTTC.

This rearrangement joins TRBV9 to TRBJ2-7; 7 bases are shared with TRBD2. Germline CDR1 and CDR2: SGDLS and YYNGEE. The CDR3 length is 15 residues. After removal of 0 bases from V and 3 bases from J, the junction contained 6 bases not matched to a gene. CDR3 region: CASSVETSAIYEQYF. DNA of the CDR3: TGTGCCAGCAGCGTAGAAACTAGCGCGATCTACGAGCAGTACTTC.

The rearrangement joins TRBV6-2 or TRBV6-3 to TRBJ2-7, with a weak D call TRBD2 (6 bases). CDR3 length: 14 amino acids. Looked up from germline, CDR1 is MNHEY and CDR2 is SVGEGT. The V end lost 6 bases, the J end lost 5 bases, and 17 bases lay between the germline ends. The CDR3 sequence is CASRTSVEGNEQYF. The CDR3 DNA follows: TGTGCCAGCAGGACTTCCGTGGAGGGTAACGAGCAGTACTTC.

This clonotype was counted only a few times. The chain recombines TRBV14 with TRBJ1-5; the D is unclear. This CDR3 contains 16 residues. Germline V gene lookup returns CDR1 SGHDN and CDR2 FVKESK. V was trimmed by 3 bases and J by 0 bases, leaving 12 bases between them. CDR3 amino acids: CASSHARRSSNQPQHF. In DNA, the CDR3 is TGTGCCAGCAGCCACGCACGACGGTCTAGCAATCAGCCCCAGCATTTT. The full variable domain, its missing parts supplied by reference TRBV14 and TRBJ1-5, is EAGVTQFPSHSVIEKGQTVTLRCDPISGHDNLYWYRRVMGKEIKFLLHFVKESKQDESGMPNNRFLAERTGGTYSTLKVQPAELEDSGVYFCASSHARRSSNQPQHFGDGTRLSIL.